This TCR beta chain was profiled in a study of OX40 agonist ivuxolimab in advanced cancers. Notes on the research overall: The costimulatory receptor OX40 (CD134) was targeted by ivuxolimab, a fully human IgG2 agonistic monoclonal antibody. Intravenous ivuxolimab was administered to patients every 2 weeks at six dose levels: 0.01, 0.1, 0.3, 1.5, 3 and 10 mg/kg. Of the roughly 53 patients in dose escalation, some 20 had hepatocellular carcinoma, around 15 had melanoma, 9 had renal cell carcinoma and 9 had head and neck cancer. A male proportion of roughly 80% and a mean age of about 60 years, ranging from 23 to 79, were recorded for the dose-escalation cohort. Patients were allowed to have had prior anti-PD-1, anti-PD-L1 or anti-CTLA-4 therapy, and 40% of the dose-escalation patients had previously received checkpoint inhibitors. Partial responses occurred in three dose-escalation patients: two with cutaneous melanoma and one with hepatocellular carcinoma. The point of sequencing TCRbeta in the periphery was to test whether ivuxolimab changed TCR sequence diversity and drove clonal T-cell expansion. The paper covers the monotherapy dose-escalation part of the phase I ivuxolimab trial, which included N ≈ 50 patients. Findings and caveats that apply to the study as a whole: Antigen specificity was not determined for the clonally expanded peripheral T cells. At doses of 0.1 to 3.0 mg/kg, clonal expansion of both CD4+ and CD8+ blood T cells was observed from baseline to week 6. Low levels of normalized T-cell clonal expansion were also seen in some patients who did not respond. On average, CD8+ T cells showed more expanded clones than CD4+ T cells after ivuxolimab. In the 0.1-3.0 mg/kg groups, partial responders had among the lowest normalized peripheral clonal expansion, particularly in CD8+ T cells.

Trimming takes 6 bases from V and 3 bases from J, and the germline ends sit 12 bases apart. The germline V gene provides CDR1 SNHLY and CDR2 FYNNEI. The CDR3 numbers 13 residues from cysteine through phenylalanine. Only CDR3 DNA is held: 39 bases, read in frame from base 1. Genomic DNA was extracted from sorted cells for sequencing of the TCRbeta CDR3 region. The immunoSEQ Assay was used for sequencing of TCRbeta CDR3 regions. This is the immuneACCESS table as TCRdb keeps it, with only in-frame sequences that have V and J called. A part of the clones is gone; compared with another copy, unresolved V genes explain less than half, and the rest is unexplained. The sample table contains around 99,000 clones; only one count was recorded for 90% of them. Roughly 0.15% of the sample rests with the top ten. Remarks on this clone: Its recognized antigen is unknown. Per-base qualities were not stored, and no clone one base away is much larger.

Patients with a history of autoimmune disease or receiving systemic immunosuppression were excluded from the trial. In every dose cohort, peripheral blood was drawn for TCR sequencing at baseline, cycle 4 day 1, and cycle 7 day 1. The samples were taken from a phase I, first-in-human, multicenter, open-label dose-escalation trial of ivuxolimab. The trial enrolled adults with locally advanced or metastatic head and neck squamous cell, hepatocellular, melanoma or renal cell carcinoma. Before TCR sequencing, CD4+ T cells and CD8+ T cells were sorted from peripheral blood as separate populations. The specimen was CD4+ or CD8+ T cells sorted from blood, collected in a trial of the OX40 agonist ivuxolimab. This receptor was identified in an adult with an advanced solid tumor such as melanoma, head and neck, liver or kidney cancer. The V gene is TRBV2 and the J gene is TRBJ2-7; the D region is possibly TRBD1 or TRBD2, each matching across 5 bases. The DNA reads as follows: TGTGCCAGCAGGTGGGGACGGGGCTACGAGCAGTACTTC. This translates into CASRWGRGYEQYF.